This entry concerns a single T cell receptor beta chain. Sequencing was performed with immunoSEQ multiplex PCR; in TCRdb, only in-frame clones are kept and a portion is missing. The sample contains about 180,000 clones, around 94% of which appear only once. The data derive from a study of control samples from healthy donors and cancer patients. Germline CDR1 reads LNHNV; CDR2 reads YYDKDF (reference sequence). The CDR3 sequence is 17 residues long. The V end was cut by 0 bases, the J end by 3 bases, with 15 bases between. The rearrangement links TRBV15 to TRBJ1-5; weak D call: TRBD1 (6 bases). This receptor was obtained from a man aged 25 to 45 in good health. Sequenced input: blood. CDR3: CATSRDTGRSSNQPQHF. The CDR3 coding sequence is TGTGCCACCAGCAGAGATACAGGGCGCTCTTCCAATCAGCCCCAGCATTTT.